These 22 T cell receptor beta chains were sequenced from one sample in a study of blood T cell repertoires in COVID-19. Assay used: immunoSEQ multiplex PCR; TCRdb lists only in-frame clones, some missing. The repertoire holds approximately 250,000 clones, with over 80% as singletons. Input material: PBMCs or T cells enriched from blood (not recorded which). The receptors stem from a woman aged 30 to 39 with acute COVID-19.

The chain combines TRBV4-1 with TRBJ2-7; the D gene is possibly TRBD2 (5 bases). This CDR3 region has 14 residues. The germline V and J ends were trimmed by 7 bases and 5 bases, with 18 bases remaining between them. Germline V gene data show CDR1 as MGHRA and CDR2 as YSYEKL. The CDR3: CASNLDSASNEQYF. For the CDR3, the DNA is TGCGCCAGCAACCTCGATTCGGCTAGCAACGAGCAGTACTTC.

The chain employs TRBV27 and TRBJ1-6, with D hard to call. The CDR3 is 14 amino acids. V gave up 3 bases and J gave up 9 bases, with 12 bases separating them. Germline loops: CDR1 MNHEY, CDR2 SMNVEV (reference sequence). CDR3 DNA sequence: TGTGCCAGCAGTTTTAGGGAGAACGGTTCACCCCTCCACTTT. This sequence encodes CASSFRENGSPLHF.

This sequence joins TRBV12-3 or TRBV12-4 and TRBJ1-1, with a possible D match to TRBD1 (5 bases). There are 13 residues in the CDR3. V was clipped by 7 bases and J by 5 bases, with 14 bases between them. The CDR3 DNA reads as TGTGCCAGCACCCTGGGAGGGGCTACTGAAGCTTTCTTT. It encodes CASTLGGATEAFF.

This chain connects TRBV10-3 to TRBJ2-7; TRBD2 matches at 9 bases. V lost 6 bases to trimming and J lost 7 bases; unmatched junction nucleotides: 10. This CDR3 comprises 14 residues. Germline V gene lookup returns CDR1 ENHRY and CDR2 SYGVKD. CDR3 bases: TGTGCCATCAGAGTAGCGGGAGTAGAGGTGGAGCAGTACTTC. Its protein product is CAIRVAGVEVEQYF.

This rearrangement joins TRBV25-1 to TRBJ2-7, with TRBD2 matching over 7 bases. The CDR3 is 14 amino acids. The junction had 6 bases not matched to a gene; V was cut back by 0 bases and J by 7 bases. Germline V gives CDR1 MGHDK, CDR2 SYGVNS. The CDR3 DNA sequence: TGTGCCAGCAGTGAATATGGGGGGAGGGGAGAGCAGTACTTC. Translating it yields CASSEYGGRGEQYF.

This clone was picked up a small number of times. The CDR3 coding sequence is TGTGCCAGCAGCCAAGCGGCAGGGGATACCAATCAGCCCCAGCATTTT. The encoded protein is CASSQAAGDTNQPQHF. This rearrangement joins TRBV4-2 to TRBJ1-5; D is perhaps TRBD1 (6 bases). The germline V and J ends were trimmed by 1 base and 3 bases, with 13 bases remaining between them. The germline V gene has CDR1 LGHNA and CDR2 YNFKEQ. CDR3 length equals 16 residues.

The rearrangement links TRBV2 to TRBJ1-4; perhaps TRBD1 as D (6 bases). V was cut by 6 bases and J by 8 bases, with 16 bases left in between. Germline loops: CDR1 SNHLY, CDR2 FYNNEI. This CDR3 is built from 14 residues. CDR3: CASRAGAIWEKLFF. Here the CDR3 DNA reads TGTGCCAGCAGGGCAGGGGCGATTTGGGAAAAACTGTTTTTT. Supplemented by reference TRBV2 and TRBJ1-4, the full variable domain reads EPEVTQTPSHQVTQMGQEVILRCVPISNHLYFYWYRQILGQKVEFLVSFYNNEISEKSEIFDDQFSVERPDGSNFTLKIRSTKLEDSAMYFCASRAGAIWEKLFFGSGTQLSVL.

This sequence joins TRBV24-1 and TRBJ2-3; TRBD1 matches at 9 bases. The CDR3 extends over 16 amino acids. The V and J ends lost 3 bases and 4 bases, in that order; junction bases with no gene match: 7. Germline V gives CDR1 KGHDR, CDR2 SFDVKD. The CDR3 loop is CATSDPRDRVPDTQYF. The DNA of the CDR3 is TGTGCCACCAGTGATCCCCGGGACAGGGTCCCAGATACGCAGTATTTT.

The gene calls are TRBV6-5 and TRBJ2-7; perhaps TRBD1 as D (6 bases). CDR3 length: 15 residues. Trimming removed 2 bases at V and 4 bases at J, with 15 bases between. Germline V CDR1 and CDR2: MNHEY, SVGAGI. The CDR3 loop reads CASSYGTLNNYEQYF. DNA of the CDR3: TGTGCCAGCAGTTACGGGACACTGAATAATTACGAGCAGTACTTC.

The J gene is TRBJ2-7, the V gene TRBV5-6; TRBD1 matches at 10 bases. Germline CDR1 SGHDT, CDR2 YYEEEE. Losses at the gene ends were 0 bases for V and 3 bases for J; bases not matched to a gene: 9. The CDR3 is 17 residues long. The CDR3 DNA is TGTGCCAGCAGCTTGGCCTCCCCTCGGACAGGGGGCTACGAGCAGTACTTC. It translates to CASSLASPRTGGYEQYF.

V gene TRBV5-4 combines with J gene TRBJ2-2; D might be TRBD1 (6 bases). The CDR3 has 15 amino acids. V was clipped by 3 bases and J by 7 bases, with 16 bases between them. Germline V gives CDR1 SGHNT, CDR2 YYREEE (reference sequence). The CDR3 DNA sequence: TGTGCCAGCAGCTCCCTCCAGGGGCAATTCGGGGAGCTGTTTTTT. Amino acid sequence: CASSSLQGQFGELFF.

This clone was counted a single time. The chain has TRBV20-1 and TRBJ2-1; 7 bases map to TRBD2. Germline V gives CDR1 DFQATT, CDR2 SNEGSKA (reference sequence). The CDR3 has 11 residues. V shed 2 bases, J shed 13 bases, and the junction held 5 bases outside the gene matches. This CDR3 is CSARRERGQFF. The CDR3 region has the DNA TGCAGTGCTAGACGCGAGCGGGGCCAGTTCTTC.

This clone was seen only once. This chain connects TRBV6-5 to TRBJ2-7; 7 bases line up with TRBD1. Germline V gene lookup returns CDR1 MNHEY and CDR2 SVGAGI. There are 13 residues in the CDR3. The J segment lost 3 bases and the V segment lost 6 bases, leaving 5 bases of the junction unmatched. The CDR3 coding sequence is TGTGCCAGCAGGGCGCCAGGGGGCTACGAGCAGTACTTC. This translates into CASRAPGGYEQYF.

The chain couples TRBV19 to TRBJ2-1; maybe TRBD2 (5 bases). Germline V gene data show CDR1 as LNHDA and CDR2 as SQIVND (reference sequence). The CDR3 extends over 14 amino acids. The V and J ends lost 7 bases and 4 bases respectively, with 14 bases between them. This CDR3 is CASTNAGEYNEQFF. For the CDR3, the DNA is TGTGCCAGTACCAACGCTGGGGAGTACAATGAGCAGTTCTTC.

The J gene is TRBJ2-1, the V gene TRBV28; 9 bases align to TRBD2. J lost 7 bases, V lost 3 bases, and 7 bases had no gene match. The length of the CDR3 is 15 residues. CDR1 is MDHEN and CDR2 is SYDVKM in the germline V gene. CDR3: CASSLLGGRGNEQFF. CDR3 nucleotide sequence: TGTGCCAGCAGTTTGCTCGGCGGGAGGGGAAATGAGCAGTTCTTC.

The chain joins TRBV25-1 to TRBJ2-7; D perhaps matches TRBD1 (6 bases). The CDR3 spans 14 residues. V was cut by 6 bases and J by 3 bases, with 15 bases left in between. Looked up from germline, CDR1 is MGHDK and CDR2 is SYGVNS. The CDR3 region is CASSQTGRDYEQYF. CDR3 nucleotides: TGTGCCAGCAGCCAGACAGGTAGGGACTACGAGCAGTACTTC.

This chain connects TRBV18 to TRBJ2-7, with TRBD1 matching over 8 bases. Germline lookup yields CDR1 KGHSH and CDR2 LQKENI. The ends lost 3 bases at V and 3 bases at J; junction bases unmatched: 4. The CDR3 has 14 amino acids. DNA of the CDR3: TGTGCCAGCTCACCGGGACAGGCTGGCTACGAGCAGTACTTC. Residues: CASSPGQAGYEQYF.

This chain links TRBV27 with TRBJ1-1, with D possibly matching TRBD1 (5 bases). The germline V gene encodes CDR1 MNHEY and CDR2 SMNVEV (reference sequence). The CDR3 loop spans 13 amino acids. Trimming left V 3 bases short and J 7 bases short, with 12 bases between. This chain's CDR3 is CASSFGGGGEAFF. Written as DNA, the CDR3 is TGTGCCAGCAGTTTTGGGGGGGGAGGTGAAGCTTTCTTT.

V usage is TRBV9 and J usage is TRBJ2-7; TRBD2 is a possible D gene (5 bases). This CDR3 is built from 15 residues. V was shortened by 0 bases and J by 4 bases, with 14 bases between the two germline ends. Germline V gene data show CDR1 as SGDLS and CDR2 as YYNGEE. The CDR3 nucleotides read TGTGCCAGCAGCGTAGCGGGGTCCCCGCATTACGAGCAGTACTTC. Its protein product is CASSVAGSPHYEQYF.

This chain joins TRBV5-1 and TRBJ2-7; D call uncertain. Germline CDR1 SGHRS, CDR2 YFSETQ. V was cut by 2 bases and J by 6 bases, with 15 bases left in between. The CDR3 is 14 residues long. This CDR3 reads CASSFATNPSEQYF. As DNA, the CDR3 is TGCGCCAGCAGCTTCGCGACAAATCCATCCGAGCAGTACTTC.

The V gene is TRBV7-7, the J gene TRBJ2-1; 15 bases agree with TRBD2. Trimming took 3 bases from V and 6 from J; bases not matched to a gene: 9. Germline V CDR1 and CDR2: SSHAT, FNYEAQ (reference sequence). The CDR3 length is 18 residues. The CDR3 protein is CASSLGTSGRSLPNEQFF. The CDR3 DNA sequence: TGTGCCAGCAGCTTGGGGACTAGCGGGAGGTCCTTACCCAATGAGCAGTTCTTC.

The chain is built from TRBV5-4 and TRBJ2-7; TRBD2 agrees at 11 bases. Losses at the gene ends were 4 bases for V and 5 bases for J; bases not matched to a gene: 11. Germline V gene sequence: CDR1 SGHNT, CDR2 YYREEE (reference sequence). The CDR3 spans 16 residues. This chain's CDR3 is CASSPGLAGGGNEQYF. The CDR3 DNA sequence: TGTGCCAGCAGCCCCGGATTAGCGGGAGGGGGGAACGAGCAGTACTTC.